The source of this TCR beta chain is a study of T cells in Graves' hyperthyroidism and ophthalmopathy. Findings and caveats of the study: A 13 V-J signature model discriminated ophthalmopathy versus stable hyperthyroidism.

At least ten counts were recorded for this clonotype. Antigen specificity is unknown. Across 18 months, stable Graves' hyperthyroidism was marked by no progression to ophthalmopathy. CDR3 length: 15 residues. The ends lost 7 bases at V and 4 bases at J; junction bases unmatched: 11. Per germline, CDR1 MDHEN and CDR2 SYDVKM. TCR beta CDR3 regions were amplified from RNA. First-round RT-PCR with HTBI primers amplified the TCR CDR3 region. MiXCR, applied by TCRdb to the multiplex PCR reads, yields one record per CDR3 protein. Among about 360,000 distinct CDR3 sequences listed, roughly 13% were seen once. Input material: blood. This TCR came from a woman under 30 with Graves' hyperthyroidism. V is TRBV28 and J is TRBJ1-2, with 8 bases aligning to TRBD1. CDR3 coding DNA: TGTGCCAGCACTCCTTCCGGGACAGGTGGCTATGGCTACACCTTC. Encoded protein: CASTPSGTGGYGYTF.